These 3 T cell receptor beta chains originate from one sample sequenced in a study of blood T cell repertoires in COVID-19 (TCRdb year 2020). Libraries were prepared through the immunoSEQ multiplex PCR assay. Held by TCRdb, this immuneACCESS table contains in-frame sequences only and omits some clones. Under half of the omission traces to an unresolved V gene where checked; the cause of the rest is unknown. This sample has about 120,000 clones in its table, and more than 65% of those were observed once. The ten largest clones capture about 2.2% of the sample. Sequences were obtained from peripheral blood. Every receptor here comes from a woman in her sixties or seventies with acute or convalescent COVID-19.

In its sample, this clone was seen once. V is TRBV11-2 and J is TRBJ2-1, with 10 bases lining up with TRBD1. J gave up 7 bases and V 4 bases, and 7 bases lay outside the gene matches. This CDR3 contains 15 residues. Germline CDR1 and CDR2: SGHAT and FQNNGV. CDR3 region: CASSWTGGIGNEQFF. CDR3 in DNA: TGTGCCAGCAGCTGGACAGGGGGGATCGGGAATGAGCAGTTCTTC. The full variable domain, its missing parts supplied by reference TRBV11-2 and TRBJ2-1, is EAGVAQSPRYKIIEKRQSVAFWCNPISGHATLYWYQQILGQGPKLLIQFQNNGVVDDSQLPKDRFSAERLKGVDSTLKIQPAKLEDSAVYLCASSWTGGIGNEQFFGPGTRLTVL.

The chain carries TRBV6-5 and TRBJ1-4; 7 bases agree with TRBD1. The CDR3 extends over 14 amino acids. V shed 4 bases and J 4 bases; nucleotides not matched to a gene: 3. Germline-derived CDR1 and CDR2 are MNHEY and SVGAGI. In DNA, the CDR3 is TGTGCCAGCAGTTCGGGACAGAATAATGAAAAACTGTTTTTT. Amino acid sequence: CASSSGQNNEKLFF.

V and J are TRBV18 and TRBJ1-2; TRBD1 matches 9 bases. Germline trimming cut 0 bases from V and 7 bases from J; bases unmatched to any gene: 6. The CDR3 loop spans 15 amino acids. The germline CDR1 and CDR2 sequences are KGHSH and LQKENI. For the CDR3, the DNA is TGTGCCAGCTCACCACCCGGGACAGGGTCCTTTGGCTACACCTTC. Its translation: CASSPPGTGSFGYTF.